A single sample gave rise to the 18 T cell receptor beta chains below, sequenced in a study of a mutant IDH1 vaccine in newly diagnosed glioma. Data came from immunoSEQ multiplex PCR; TCRdb stores just in-frame clones and leaves some out. The profile shows about 28,000 clones, approximately 78% of them singletons. Described time point: week 23, last vaccination. Vaccination used 300 ug of mutant IDH1 20-mer peptide per dose, with topical imiquimod. Which antigens these TCRs recognize remains unknown. Material: PBMCs, obtained from a glioma patient whose treatment included an IDH1 peptide vaccine. Receptors originate from a woman between 25 and 40 years old with glioma.

The chain has TRBV11-2 and TRBJ2-7; TRBD1 matches 9 bases. Germline V CDR1 and CDR2: SGHAT, FQNNGV. The CDR3 loop spans 13 amino acids. After removal of 6 bases from V and 3 bases from J, the junction contained 3 bases not matched to a gene. In nucleotides, the CDR3 is TGTGCCAGCAGGGAGGACAGGGGCTACGAGCAGTACTTC. It is translated as CASREDRGYEQYF.

This clone has only a few counts. The rearrangement joins TRBV4-1 to TRBJ1-2; D ambiguous. This CDR3 has 13 residues. V was cut by 1 base and J by 1 base, with 4 bases left in between. Per germline, CDR1 MGHRA and CDR2 YSYEKL. CDR3 sequence (DNA): TGCGCCAGCAGCCAAGTCATTAACTATGGCTACACCTTC. This encodes CASSQVINYGYTF.

The V and J genes are TRBV7-9 and TRBJ2-5, with D unclear. In germline, CDR1 is SEHNR, CDR2 FQNEAQ (reference sequence). The CDR3 is made up of 11 amino acids. Trimming pared 5 bases from V and 0 bases from J, leaving 1 base between. The CDR3 DNA reads TGTGCCAGCAGCAACCAAGAGACCCAGTACTTC. Protein sequence: CASSNQETQYF.

The V gene is TRBV6-5, the J gene TRBJ2-6, with a weak D call TRBD1 (5 bases). The V end was cut by 6 bases, the J end by 0 bases, with 9 bases between. Germline CDR1 and CDR2: MNHEY and SVGAGI. The CDR3 runs to 15 residues. CDR3 in amino acids: CASSYDSSGANVLTF. The CDR3 DNA follows: TGTGCCAGCAGCTACGACAGCTCTGGGGCCAACGTCCTGACTTTC.

The chain uses TRBV5-6 and TRBJ2-7, with unresolved D. V shed 4 bases and J shed 2 bases, with 13 bases lying between them. The CDR3 spans 14 residues. Germline values: CDR1 SGHDT, CDR2 YYEEEE. CDR3 amino acids: CASSADGRTYEQYF. CDR3 nucleotides: TGTGCCAGCAGCGCGGACGGCCGAACCTACGAGCAGTACTTC.

The rearrangement uses TRBV5-4 and TRBJ2-3; a possible D gene is TRBD2 (5 bases). The germline CDR1 and CDR2 sequences are SGHNT and YYREEE (reference sequence). The CDR3 has 15 residues. Trimming took off 2 bases at V and 7 bases at J, with 17 bases between the two ends. The CDR3 loop reads CASSLGLAPLNTQYF. In DNA, the CDR3 is TGTGCCAGCAGCTTAGGGCTAGCTCCACTTAATACGCAGTATTTT.

The V gene is TRBV5-4, the J gene TRBJ2-1, with TRBD1 matching 10 bases. This CDR3 has 12 amino acids. Trimming cost V 3 bases and J 11 bases; bases outside gene matches: 2. Germline V CDR1 and CDR2: SGHNT, YYREEE (reference sequence). The CDR3 DNA reads as TGTGCCAGCAGCTCGGACAGGGGGAAGCAGTTCTTC. It translates to CASSSDRGKQFF.

This rearrangement joins TRBV13 to TRBJ1-1, with 9 bases fitting TRBD1. CDR3 length: 15 residues. Germline CDR1 PRHDT, CDR2 FYEKMQ (reference sequence). Unmatched junction bases numbered 5, after V lost 0 bases and J lost 6 bases. DNA of the CDR3: TGTGCCAGCAGCTTAGGGGGGACAGGGATGGCTGAAGCTTTCTTT. Translating gives CASSLGGTGMAEAFF.

The rearrangement links TRBV30 to TRBJ1-4; perhaps TRBD1 as D (6 bases). The CDR3 runs 16 residues. Germline-derived CDR1 and CDR2 are GTSNPN and SVGIG (reference sequence). Trimming stripped 3 bases from V and 5 bases from J, with 19 bases between. The CDR3 sequence: CAWREDVGGINEKLFF. The CDR3 region has the DNA TGTGCCTGGAGGGAAGACGTAGGGGGAATAAATGAAAAACTGTTTTTT.

V gene TRBV18 combines with J gene TRBJ1-3, with D unclear. Trimming shortened V by 1 base and J by 0 bases, and 7 bases separated the two germline ends. From germline, CDR1 is KGHSH and CDR2 LQKENI. This CDR3 is 15 amino acids long. The CDR3, as DNA: TGTGCCAGCTCACCACTTCAGAGCTCTGGAAACACCATATATTTT. It specifies CASSPLQSSGNTIYF.

The V gene is TRBV4-1, the J gene TRBJ2-7, with 7 bases aligning to TRBD1. J lost 3 bases, V lost 1 base, and 6 bases had no gene match. Germline V gene lookup returns CDR1 MGHRA and CDR2 YSYEKL. The CDR3 has 15 amino acids. Here the CDR3 reads CASSQGTGIVYEQYF. CDR3 nucleotides: TGCGCCAGCAGCCAAGGGACAGGTATCGTCTACGAGCAGTACTTC.

This chain joins TRBV7-9 and TRBJ1-4; D remains unclear. Germline CDR1 is SEHNR and CDR2 is FQNEAQ (reference sequence). The CDR3 sequence is 15 residues long. V was pared by 3 bases and J by 7 bases, with 15 bases between. CDR3 loop: CASSLFQVEIEKLFF. DNA of the CDR3: TGTGCCAGCAGCTTGTTCCAGGTTGAGATTGAAAAACTGTTTTTT.

The V call is TRBV5-1, the J call TRBJ2-5; 8 positions agree with TRBD2. Trimming took 1 base from V and 5 from J; bases not matched to a gene: 10. Germline V gene sequence: CDR1 SGHRS, CDR2 YFSETQ. CDR3 size: 16 residues. This CDR3 is CASSLRRGAGVETQYF. CDR3 nucleotide sequence: TGCGCCAGCAGCTTGAGGCGGGGGGCTGGTGTGGAGACCCAGTACTTC.

This clone is medium-sized (0.01 to 0.1%). The chain carries TRBV6-5 and TRBJ2-5; 7 bases map to TRBD1. With V trimmed by 2 bases and J by 4 bases, 7 bases remained unmatched. The germline V gene encodes CDR1 MNHEY and CDR2 SVGAGI. The CDR3 is 15 residues long. The CDR3 DNA follows: TGTGCCAGCAGTTACCACAGGGGATTCCCAGAGACCCAGTACTTC. Its protein product is CASSYHRGFPETQYF.

The rearrangement uses TRBV15 and TRBJ2-2; D remains ambiguous. The germline V and J ends were trimmed by 4 bases and 4 bases, with 13 bases remaining between them. The length of the CDR3 is 15 residues. From germline, CDR1 is LNHNV and CDR2 YYDKDF (reference sequence). CDR3 amino acids: CATSTHTPGTGELFF. In DNA form, the CDR3 reads TGTGCCACCAGCACCCATACTCCGGGCACCGGGGAGCTGTTTTTT. Full variable domain (missing parts from reference TRBV15 and TRBJ2-2): DAMVIQNPRYQVTQFGKPVTLSCSQTLNHNVMYWYQQKSSQAPKLLFHYYDKDFNNEADTPDNFQSRRPNTSFCFLDIRSPGLGDTAMYLCATSTHTPGTGELFFGEGSRLTVL.

The rearrangement links TRBV2 to TRBJ1-1; 7 bases are a match to TRBD1. The CDR3 consists of 15 residues. Germline loops: CDR1 SNHLY, CDR2 FYNNEI. V gave up 5 bases and J gave up 3 bases; unmatched junction bases: 9. The CDR3 DNA reads as TGTGCCAGCAGTCTCCAGGGGGGGGAATACACTGAAGCTTTCTTT. Protein sequence: CASSLQGGEYTEAFF.

This clone appeared once. The rearrangement links TRBV7-6 to TRBJ2-2; unclear D gene. Germline assignment: CDR1 SGHVS and CDR2 FNYEAQ. Trimming left V 4 bases short and J 6 bases short, with 9 bases between. This CDR3 contains 13 residues. The CDR3 DNA is TGTGCCAGCAGCTCCCTAGGGCCCGGGGAGCTGTTTTTT. Amino acid sequence: CASSSLGPGELFF.

V usage is TRBV4-2 and J usage is TRBJ2-3, with 8 positions matching TRBD2. Germline V lookup: CDR1 LGHNA, CDR2 YNFKEQ. J lost 10 bases, V lost 1 base, and 4 bases had no gene match. CDR3 size: 13 residues. CDR3 protein: CASSQADGGAQYF. CDR3 in DNA: TGTGCCAGCAGCCAAGCTGACGGGGGGGCGCAGTATTTT.